This TCR beta chain was captured in a study of blood T cell repertoires in COVID-19. As for the study in general: From T cells, B-cell-depleted T cells, or PBMCs came the material, which was cDNA or gDNA.

Using immunoSEQ multiplex PCR, the repertoire was profiled, and TCRdb retains in-frame clones only, with some absent. The sample has 250,000 to 300,000 clones, roughly 90% seen once. CDR3 length: 15 residues. CDR1 and CDR2 (germline): SEHNR, FQNEAQ (reference sequence). V was cut by 9 bases and J by 5 bases, with 22 bases left in between. The origin of this receptor is a woman aged 25 to 39 with COVID-19, enrolled during active disease. The sample comprised peripheral blood. V usage is TRBV7-9 and J usage is TRBJ2-5; D is tentatively TRBD1 or TRBD2 (5 bases each). The CDR3 nucleotides are TGTGCCAGTAGCGTTTTGGGGCCCGCAACGGAGACCCAGTACTTC. Its translation: CASSVLGPATETQYF.